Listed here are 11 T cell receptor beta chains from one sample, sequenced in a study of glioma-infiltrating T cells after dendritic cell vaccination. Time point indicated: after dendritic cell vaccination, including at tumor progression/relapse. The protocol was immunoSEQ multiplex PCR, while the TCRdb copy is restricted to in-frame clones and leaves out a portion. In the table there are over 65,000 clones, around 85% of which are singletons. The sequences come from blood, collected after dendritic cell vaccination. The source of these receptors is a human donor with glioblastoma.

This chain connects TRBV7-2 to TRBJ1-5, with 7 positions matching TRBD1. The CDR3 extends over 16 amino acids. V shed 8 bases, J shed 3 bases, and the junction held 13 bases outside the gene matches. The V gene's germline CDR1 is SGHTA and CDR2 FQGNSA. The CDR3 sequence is CASRLTGTDPNQPQHF. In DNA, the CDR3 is TGTGCCAGCCGACTAACCGGGACAGACCCCAATCAGCCCCAGCATTTT.

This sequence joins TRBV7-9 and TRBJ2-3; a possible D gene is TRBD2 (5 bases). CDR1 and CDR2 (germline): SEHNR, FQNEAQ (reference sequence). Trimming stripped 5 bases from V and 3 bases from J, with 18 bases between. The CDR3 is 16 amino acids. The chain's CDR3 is CASSKGEIKFTDTQYF. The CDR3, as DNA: TGTGCCAGCAGCAAGGGAGAGATCAAGTTTACAGATACGCAGTATTTT.

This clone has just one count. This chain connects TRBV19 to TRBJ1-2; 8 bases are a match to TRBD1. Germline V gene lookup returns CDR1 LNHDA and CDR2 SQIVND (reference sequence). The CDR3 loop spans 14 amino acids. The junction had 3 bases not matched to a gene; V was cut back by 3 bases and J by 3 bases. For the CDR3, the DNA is TGTGCCAGTAGTATTTGGGGACAGGACTATGGCTACACCTTC. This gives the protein CASSIWGQDYGYTF.

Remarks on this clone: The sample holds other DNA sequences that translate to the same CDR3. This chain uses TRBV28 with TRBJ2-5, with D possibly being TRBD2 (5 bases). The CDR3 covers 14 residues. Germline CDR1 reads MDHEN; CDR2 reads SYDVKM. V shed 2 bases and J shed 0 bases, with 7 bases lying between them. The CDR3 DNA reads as TGTGCCAGCAGTTTAAGCGGATACCAAGAGACCCAGTACTTC. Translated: CASSLSGYQETQYF.

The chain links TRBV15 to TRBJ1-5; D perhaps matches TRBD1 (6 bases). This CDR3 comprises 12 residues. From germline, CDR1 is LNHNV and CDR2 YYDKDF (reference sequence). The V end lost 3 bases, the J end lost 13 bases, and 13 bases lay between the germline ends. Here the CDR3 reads CATSRTRDTQHF. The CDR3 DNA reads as TGTGCCACCAGCAGGACCCGGGACACTCAGCATTTT.

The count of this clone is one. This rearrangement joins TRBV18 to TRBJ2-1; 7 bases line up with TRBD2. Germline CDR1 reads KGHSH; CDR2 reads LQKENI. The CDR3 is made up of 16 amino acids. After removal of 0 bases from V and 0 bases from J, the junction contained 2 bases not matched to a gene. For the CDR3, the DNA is TGTGCCAGCTCACCACCGACGGGGGGCTCCTACAATGAGCAGTTCTTC. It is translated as CASSPPTGGSYNEQFF.

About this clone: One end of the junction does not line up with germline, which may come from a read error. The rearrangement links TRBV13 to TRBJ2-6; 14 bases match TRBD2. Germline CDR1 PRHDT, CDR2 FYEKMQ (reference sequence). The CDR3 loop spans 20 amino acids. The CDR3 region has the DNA TGTGCCAGCAGCCTGGGGACTAGCGGGAGAGGGGGGTCTGTGGCCAACGTCCTGACTTTC. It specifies CASSLGTSGRGGSVANVLTF. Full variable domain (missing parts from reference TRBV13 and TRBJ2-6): AAGVIQSPRHLIKEKRETATLKCYPIPRHDTVYWYQQGPGQDPQFLISFYEKMQSDKGSIPDRFSAQQFSDYHSELNMSSLELGDSALYFCASSLGTSGRGGSVANVLTFGAGSRLTVL.

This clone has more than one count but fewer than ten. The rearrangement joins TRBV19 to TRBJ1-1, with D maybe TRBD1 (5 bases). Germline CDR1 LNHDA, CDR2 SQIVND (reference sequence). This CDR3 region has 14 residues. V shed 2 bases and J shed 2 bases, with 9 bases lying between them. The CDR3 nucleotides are TGTGCCAGTAGTATACGGACATCAAACACTGAAGCTTTCTTT. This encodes CASSIRTSNTEAFF.

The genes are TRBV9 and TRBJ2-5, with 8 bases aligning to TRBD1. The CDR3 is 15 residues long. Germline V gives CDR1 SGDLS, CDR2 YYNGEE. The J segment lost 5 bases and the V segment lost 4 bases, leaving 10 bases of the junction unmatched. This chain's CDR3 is CASSIRGQGGETQYF. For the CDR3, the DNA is TGTGCCAGCAGCATAAGAGGACAGGGCGGGGAGACCCAGTACTTC.

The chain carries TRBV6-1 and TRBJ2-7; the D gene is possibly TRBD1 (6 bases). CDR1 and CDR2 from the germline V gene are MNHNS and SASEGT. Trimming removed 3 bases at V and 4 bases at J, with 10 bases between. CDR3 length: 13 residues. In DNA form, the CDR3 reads TGTGCCAGCAGTGATTGGGGGCAGTACGAGCAGTACTTC. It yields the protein CASSDWGQYEQYF.

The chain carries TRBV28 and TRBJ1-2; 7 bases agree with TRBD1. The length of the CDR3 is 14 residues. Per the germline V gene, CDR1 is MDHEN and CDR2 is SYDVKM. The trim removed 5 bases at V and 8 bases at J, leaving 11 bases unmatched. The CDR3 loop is CASSTATGLGGYTF. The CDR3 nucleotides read TGTGCCAGCAGTACCGCGACAGGGCTGGGAGGCTACACCTTC.